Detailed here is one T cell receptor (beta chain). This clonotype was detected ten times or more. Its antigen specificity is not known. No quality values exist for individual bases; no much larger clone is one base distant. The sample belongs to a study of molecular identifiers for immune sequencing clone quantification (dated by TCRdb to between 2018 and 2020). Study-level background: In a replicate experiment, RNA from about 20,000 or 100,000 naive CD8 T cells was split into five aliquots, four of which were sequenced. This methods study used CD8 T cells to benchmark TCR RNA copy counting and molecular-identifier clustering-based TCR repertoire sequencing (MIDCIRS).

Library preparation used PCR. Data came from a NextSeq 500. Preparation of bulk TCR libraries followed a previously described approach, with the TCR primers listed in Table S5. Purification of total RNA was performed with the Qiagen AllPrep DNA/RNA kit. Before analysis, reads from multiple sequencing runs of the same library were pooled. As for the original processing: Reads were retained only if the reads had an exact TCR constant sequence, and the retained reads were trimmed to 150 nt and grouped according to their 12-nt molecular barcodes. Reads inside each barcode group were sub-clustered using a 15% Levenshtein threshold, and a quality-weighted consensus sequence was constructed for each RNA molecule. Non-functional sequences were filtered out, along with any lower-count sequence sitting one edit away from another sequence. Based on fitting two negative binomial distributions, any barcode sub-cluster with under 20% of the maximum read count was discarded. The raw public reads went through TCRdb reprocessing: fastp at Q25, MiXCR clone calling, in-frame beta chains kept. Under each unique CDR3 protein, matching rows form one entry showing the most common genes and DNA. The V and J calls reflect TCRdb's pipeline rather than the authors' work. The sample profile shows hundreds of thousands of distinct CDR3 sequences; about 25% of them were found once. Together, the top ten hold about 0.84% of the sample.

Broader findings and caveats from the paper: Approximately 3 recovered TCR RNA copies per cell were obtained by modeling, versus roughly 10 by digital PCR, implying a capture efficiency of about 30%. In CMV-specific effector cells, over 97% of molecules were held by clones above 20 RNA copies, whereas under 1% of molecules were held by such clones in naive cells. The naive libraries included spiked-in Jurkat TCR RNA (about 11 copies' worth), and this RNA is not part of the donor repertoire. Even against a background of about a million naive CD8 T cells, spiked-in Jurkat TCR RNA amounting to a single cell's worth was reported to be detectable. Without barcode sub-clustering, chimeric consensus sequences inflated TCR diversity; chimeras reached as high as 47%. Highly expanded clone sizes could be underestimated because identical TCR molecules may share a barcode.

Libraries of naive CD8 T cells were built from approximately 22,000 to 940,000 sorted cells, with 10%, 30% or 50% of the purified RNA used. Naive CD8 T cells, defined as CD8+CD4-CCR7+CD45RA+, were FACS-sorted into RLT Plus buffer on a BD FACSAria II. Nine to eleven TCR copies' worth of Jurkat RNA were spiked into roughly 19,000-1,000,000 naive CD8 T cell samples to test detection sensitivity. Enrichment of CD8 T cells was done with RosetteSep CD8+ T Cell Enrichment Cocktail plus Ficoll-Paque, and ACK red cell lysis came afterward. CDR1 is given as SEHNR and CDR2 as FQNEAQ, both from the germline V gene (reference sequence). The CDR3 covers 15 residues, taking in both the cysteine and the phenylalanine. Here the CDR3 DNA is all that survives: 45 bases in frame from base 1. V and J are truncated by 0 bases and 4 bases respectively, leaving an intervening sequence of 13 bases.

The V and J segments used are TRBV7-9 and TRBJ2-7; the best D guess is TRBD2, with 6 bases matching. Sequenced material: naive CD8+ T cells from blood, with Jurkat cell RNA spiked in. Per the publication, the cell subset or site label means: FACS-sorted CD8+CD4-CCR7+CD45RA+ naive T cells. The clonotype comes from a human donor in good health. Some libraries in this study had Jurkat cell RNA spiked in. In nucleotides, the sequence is TGTGCCAGCAGCTTAGCAGGCGGGAAGCGGTACGAGCAGTACTTC. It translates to CASSLAGGKRYEQYF. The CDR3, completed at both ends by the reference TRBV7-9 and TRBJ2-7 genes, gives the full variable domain DTGVSQNPRHKITKRGQNVTFRCDPISEHNRLYWYRQTLGQGPEFLTYFQNEAQLEKSRLLSDRFSAERPKGSFSTLEIQRTEQGDSAMYLCASSLAGGKRYEQYFGPGTRLTVT.